The entry below gives a single T cell receptor beta chain sequence along with its context. Its antigen is unidentified. The data were obtained in a study of shared clonotypes between healthy human individuals. Here immunoSEQ multiplex PCR was the method, and the copy in TCRdb shows in-frame clones only, minus some. This table has more than 2,000,000 clones, more than 85% appearing once. Study findings and constraints: Exclusively blood specimens were collected; tissue repertoires likely differ. Among the subsets, naive ones generally showed larger estimated richness than memory ones.

The CDR3 has 14 amino acids. Trimming took off 0 bases at V and 6 bases at J, with 9 bases between the two ends. The germline CDR1 and CDR2 sequences are SGHRS and YFSETQ. The V gene is TRBV5-1, the J gene TRBJ2-2; no clear D. This clonotype originated in a young man in good health. Some clones in this sample may be carry-over from other donors' samples. The specimen was naive CD4+ T cells from PBMCs. Subset described: CD45RA+ positively selected. The CDR3: CASSLDSLAGELFF. CDR3 DNA: TGCGCCAGCAGCTTGGATTCTTTAGCCGGGGAGCTGTTTTTT.